This TCR beta chain was sequenced in a study of blood T cells in healthy people across ages. Study-wide results and caveats: The study found more naive CD4+ cells and higher diversity in long-lived than aged donors. The percentage of naive T cells correlated strongly with TCR beta diversity.

For the second PCR, which ran for 7 to 11 cycles, a sample-barcoded 5' primer and a J-beta primer mix were used. A template-switch adaptor with 12 random nucleotides tagged each cDNA molecule. Every individual sample yielded 2.5 million or more paired-end reads (each containing CDR3). MiXCR, run by TCRdb on the 5' RACE reads, gives a single entry per CDR3 protein. The sample lists about 720,000 distinct CDR3 sequences, 25% occurring once. The germline gives CDR1 MNHEY, CDR2 SVGAGI. The CDR3 runs to 15 residues. V was clipped by 2 bases and J by 7 bases, with 17 bases between them. As to this clonotype: No antigen is known for it.

This sample was shared with a second study, whose subject was T cells of mothers and their children.

This chain joins TRBV6-5 and TRBJ2-5; weak D call: TRBD1 (6 bases). This clonotype was sampled from a boy aged 10-17 years in good health. The sequencing input was blood. The DNA for the CDR3 is TGTGCCAGCAGTTACGGAACAGGGTTTTTAGGGACCCAGTACTTC. Amino acid sequence: CASSYGTGFLGTQYF.